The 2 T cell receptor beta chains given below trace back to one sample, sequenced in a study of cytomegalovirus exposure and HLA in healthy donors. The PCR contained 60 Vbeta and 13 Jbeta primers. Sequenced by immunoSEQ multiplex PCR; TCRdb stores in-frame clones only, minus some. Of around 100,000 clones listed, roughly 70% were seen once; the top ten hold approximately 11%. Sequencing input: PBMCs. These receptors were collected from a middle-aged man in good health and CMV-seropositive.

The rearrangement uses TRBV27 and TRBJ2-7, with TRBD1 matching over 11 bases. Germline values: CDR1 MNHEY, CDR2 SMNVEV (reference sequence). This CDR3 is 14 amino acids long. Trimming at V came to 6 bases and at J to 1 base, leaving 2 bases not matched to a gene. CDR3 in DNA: TGTGCCAGCAGCGGGACAGGGGGATCCTACGAGCAGTACTTC. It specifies CASSGTGGSYEQYF.

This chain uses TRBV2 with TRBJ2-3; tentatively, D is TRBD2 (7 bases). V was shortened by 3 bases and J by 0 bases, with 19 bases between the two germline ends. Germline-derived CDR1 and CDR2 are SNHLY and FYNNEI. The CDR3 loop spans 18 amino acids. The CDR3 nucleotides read TGTGCCAGCAGTGATAGGGCCCTCGGGGGGCGTAGCACAGATACGCAGTATTTT. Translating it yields CASSDRALGGRSTDTQYF. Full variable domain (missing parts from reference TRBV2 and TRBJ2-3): EPEVTQTPSHQVTQMGQEVILRCVPISNHLYFYWYRQILGQKVEFLVSFYNNEISEKSEIFDDQFSVERPDGSNFTLKIRSTKLEDSAMYFCASSDRALGGRSTDTQYFGPGTRLTVL.